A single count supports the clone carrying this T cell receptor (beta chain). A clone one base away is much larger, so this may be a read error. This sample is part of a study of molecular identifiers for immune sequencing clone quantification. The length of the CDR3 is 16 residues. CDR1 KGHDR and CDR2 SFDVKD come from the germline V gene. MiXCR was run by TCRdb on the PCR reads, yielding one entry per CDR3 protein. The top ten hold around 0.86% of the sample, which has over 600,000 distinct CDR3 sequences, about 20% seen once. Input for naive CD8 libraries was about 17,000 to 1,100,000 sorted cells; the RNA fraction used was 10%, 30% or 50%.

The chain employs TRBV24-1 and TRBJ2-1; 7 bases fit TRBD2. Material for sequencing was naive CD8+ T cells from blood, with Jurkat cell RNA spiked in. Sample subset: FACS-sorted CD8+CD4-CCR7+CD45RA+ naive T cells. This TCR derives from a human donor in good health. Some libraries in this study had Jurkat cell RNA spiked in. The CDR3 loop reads CATSDQAGKPYNEQLF. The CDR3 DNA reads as TGTGCCACCAGTGACCAAGCGGGAAAGCCCTACAATGAGCAGCTCTTC.